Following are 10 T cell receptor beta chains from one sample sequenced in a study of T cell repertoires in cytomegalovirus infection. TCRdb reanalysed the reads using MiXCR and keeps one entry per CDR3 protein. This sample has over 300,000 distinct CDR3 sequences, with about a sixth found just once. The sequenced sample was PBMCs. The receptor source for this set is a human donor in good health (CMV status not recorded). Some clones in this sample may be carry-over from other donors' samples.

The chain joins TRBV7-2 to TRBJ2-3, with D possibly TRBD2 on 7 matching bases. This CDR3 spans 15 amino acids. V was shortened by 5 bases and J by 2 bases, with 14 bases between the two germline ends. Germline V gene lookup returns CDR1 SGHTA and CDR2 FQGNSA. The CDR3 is CASSPGGHYTDTQYF. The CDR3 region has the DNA TGTGCCAGCAGCCCCGGGGGGCACTACACAGATACGCAGTATTTT.

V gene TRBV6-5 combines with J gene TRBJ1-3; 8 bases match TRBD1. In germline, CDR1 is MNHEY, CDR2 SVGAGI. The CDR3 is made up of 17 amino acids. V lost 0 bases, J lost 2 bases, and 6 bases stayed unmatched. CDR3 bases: TGTGCCAGCAGTTACTCCCCGACAGGGGTAGCTGGAAACACCATATATTTT. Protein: CASSYSPTGVAGNTIYF.

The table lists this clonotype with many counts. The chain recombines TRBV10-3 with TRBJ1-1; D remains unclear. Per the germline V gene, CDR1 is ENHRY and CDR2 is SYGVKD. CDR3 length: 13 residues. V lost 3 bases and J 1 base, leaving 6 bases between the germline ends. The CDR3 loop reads CAISEEGNTEAFF. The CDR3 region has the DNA TGTGCCATCAGTGAAGAAGGGAACACTGAAGCTTTCTTT.

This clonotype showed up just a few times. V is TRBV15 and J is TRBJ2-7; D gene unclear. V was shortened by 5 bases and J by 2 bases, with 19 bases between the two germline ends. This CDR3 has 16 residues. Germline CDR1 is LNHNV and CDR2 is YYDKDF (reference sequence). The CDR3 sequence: CATSLRRASWPYEQYF. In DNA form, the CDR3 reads TGTGCCACCAGCTTAAGACGGGCCTCGTGGCCCTACGAGCAGTACTTC. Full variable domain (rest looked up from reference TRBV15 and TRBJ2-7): DAMVIQNPRYQVTQFGKPVTLSCSQTLNHNVMYWYQQKSSQAPKLLFHYYDKDFNNEADTPDNFQSRRPNTSFCFLDIRSPGLGDTAMYLCATSLRRASWPYEQYFGPGTRLTVT.

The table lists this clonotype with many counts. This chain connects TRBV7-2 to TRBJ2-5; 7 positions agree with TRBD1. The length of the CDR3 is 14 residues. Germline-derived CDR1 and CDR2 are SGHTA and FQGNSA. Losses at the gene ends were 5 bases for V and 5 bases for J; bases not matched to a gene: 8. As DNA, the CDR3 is TGTGCCAGCAGCATTAATACAGGGGTGGAGACCCAGTACTTC. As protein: CASSINTGVETQYF.

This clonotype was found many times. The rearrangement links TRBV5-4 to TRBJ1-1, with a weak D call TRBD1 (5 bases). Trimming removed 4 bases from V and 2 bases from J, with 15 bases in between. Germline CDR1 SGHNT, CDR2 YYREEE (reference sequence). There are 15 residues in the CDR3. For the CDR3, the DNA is TGTGCCAGCAGCCCCACCGGGACGGTCAACACTGAAGCTTTCTTT. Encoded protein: CASSPTGTVNTEAFF.

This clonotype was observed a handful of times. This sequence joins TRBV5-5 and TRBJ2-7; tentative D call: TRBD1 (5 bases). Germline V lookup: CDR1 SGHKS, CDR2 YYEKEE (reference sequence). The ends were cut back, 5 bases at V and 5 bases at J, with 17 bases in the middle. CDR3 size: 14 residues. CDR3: CASRTWIQVDEQYF. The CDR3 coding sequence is TGTGCCAGCAGAACCTGGATACAGGTTGACGAGCAGTACTTC.

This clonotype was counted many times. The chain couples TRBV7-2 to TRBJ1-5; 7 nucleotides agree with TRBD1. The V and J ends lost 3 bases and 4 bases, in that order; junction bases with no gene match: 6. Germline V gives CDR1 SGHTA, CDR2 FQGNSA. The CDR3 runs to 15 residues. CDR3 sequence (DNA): TGTGCCAGCAGCTTCGGACAGGCAGCAAATCAGCCCCAGCATTTT. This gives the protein CASSFGQAANQPQHF.

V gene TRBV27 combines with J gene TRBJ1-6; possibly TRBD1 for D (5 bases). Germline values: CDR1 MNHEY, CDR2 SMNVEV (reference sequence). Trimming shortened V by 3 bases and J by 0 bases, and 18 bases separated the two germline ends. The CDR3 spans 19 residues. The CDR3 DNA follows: TGTGCCAGCAGTTTTTATGCGCAATCAGGGAGCTCCTATAATTCACCCCTCCACTTT. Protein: CASSFYAQSGSSYNSPLHF.

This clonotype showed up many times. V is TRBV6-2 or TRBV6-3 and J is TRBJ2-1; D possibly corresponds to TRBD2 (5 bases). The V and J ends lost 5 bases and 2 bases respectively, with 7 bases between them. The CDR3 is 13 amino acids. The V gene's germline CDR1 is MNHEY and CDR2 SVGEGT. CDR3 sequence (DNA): TGTGCCAGCAGTCGAGGGCCCTACAATGAGCAGTTCTTC. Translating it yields CASSRGPYNEQFF.